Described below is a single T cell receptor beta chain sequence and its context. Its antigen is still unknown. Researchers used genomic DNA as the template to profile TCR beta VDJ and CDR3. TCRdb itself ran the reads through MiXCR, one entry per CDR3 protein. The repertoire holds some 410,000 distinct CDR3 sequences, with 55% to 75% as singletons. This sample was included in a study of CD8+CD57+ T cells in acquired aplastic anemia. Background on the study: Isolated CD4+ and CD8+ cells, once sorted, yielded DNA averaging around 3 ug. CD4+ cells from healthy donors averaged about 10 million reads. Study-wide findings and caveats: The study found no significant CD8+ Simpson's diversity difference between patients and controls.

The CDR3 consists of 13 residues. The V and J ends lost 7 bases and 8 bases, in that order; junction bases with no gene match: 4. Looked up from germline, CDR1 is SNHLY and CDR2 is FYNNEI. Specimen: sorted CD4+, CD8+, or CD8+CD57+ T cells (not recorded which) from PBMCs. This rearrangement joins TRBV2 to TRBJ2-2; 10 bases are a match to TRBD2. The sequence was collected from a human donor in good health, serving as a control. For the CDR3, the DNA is TGTGCCAGCACCACACTAGCGGGGGGGGAGCTGTTTTTT. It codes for CASTTLAGGELFF.